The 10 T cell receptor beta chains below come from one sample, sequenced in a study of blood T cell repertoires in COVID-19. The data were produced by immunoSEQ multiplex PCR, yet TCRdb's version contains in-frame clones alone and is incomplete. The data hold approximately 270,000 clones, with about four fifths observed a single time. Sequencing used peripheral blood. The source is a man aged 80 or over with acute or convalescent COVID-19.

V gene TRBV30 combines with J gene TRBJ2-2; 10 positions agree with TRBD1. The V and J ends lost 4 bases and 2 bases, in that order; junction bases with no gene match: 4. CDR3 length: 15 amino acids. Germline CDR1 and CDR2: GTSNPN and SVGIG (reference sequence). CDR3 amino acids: CAWNRDRGNTGELFF. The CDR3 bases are TGTGCCTGGAATCGGGACAGGGGAAACACCGGGGAGCTGTTTTTT.

CDR3 sequence (DNA): TGTGCCAGCAGTTACATGGGGCCCCGGTGGCAGGGCTACACCTTC. Its translation: CASSYMGPRWQGYTF. The genes are TRBV6-5 and TRBJ1-2; perhaps TRBD1 as D (5 bases). This CDR3 region has 15 residues. Germline assignment: CDR1 MNHEY and CDR2 SVGAGI. The germline V and J ends were trimmed by 2 bases and 8 bases, with 18 bases remaining between them.

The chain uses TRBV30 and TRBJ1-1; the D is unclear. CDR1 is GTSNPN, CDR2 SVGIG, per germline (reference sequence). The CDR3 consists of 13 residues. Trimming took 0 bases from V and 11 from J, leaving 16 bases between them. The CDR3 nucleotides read TGTGCCTGGAGTGTAGGGCGGGGTCGGGTTGCTTTCTTT. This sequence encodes CAWSVGRGRVAFF. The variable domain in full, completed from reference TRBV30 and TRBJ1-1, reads SQTIHQWPATLVQPVGSPLSLECTVEGTSNPNLYWYRQAAGRGLQLLFYSVGIGQISSEVPQNLSASRPQDRQFILSSKKLLLSDSGFYLCAWSVGRGRVAFFGQGTRLTVV.

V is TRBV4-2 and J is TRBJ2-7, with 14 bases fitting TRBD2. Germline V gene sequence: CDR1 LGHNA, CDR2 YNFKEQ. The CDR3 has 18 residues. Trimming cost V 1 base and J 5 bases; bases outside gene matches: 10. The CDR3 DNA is TGTGCCAGCAGCCAAGTCGGACTAGCGGGAGGATCTGTCAACGAGCAGTACTTC. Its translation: CASSQVGLAGGSVNEQYF.

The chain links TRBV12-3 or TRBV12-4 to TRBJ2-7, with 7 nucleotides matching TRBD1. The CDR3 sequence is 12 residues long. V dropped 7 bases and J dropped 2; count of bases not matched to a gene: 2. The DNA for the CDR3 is TGTGCCAGCAAACAGGGGACCTACGAGCAGTACTTC. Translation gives CASKQGTYEQYF.

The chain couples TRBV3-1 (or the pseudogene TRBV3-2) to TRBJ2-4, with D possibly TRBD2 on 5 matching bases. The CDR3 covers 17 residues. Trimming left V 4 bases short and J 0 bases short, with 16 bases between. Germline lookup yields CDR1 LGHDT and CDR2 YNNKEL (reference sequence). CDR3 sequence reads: CASSLKRTLRAKNIQYF. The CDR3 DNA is TGTGCCAGCAGCCTGAAGCGGACGCTGAGAGCCAAAAACATTCAGTACTTC.

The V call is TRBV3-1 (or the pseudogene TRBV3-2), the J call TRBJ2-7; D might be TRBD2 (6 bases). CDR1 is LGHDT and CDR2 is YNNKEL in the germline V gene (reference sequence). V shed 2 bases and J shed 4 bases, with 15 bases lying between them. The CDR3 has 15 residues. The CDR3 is CASSQRGAGYYEQYF. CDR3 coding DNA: TGTGCCAGCAGCCAAAGAGGGGCGGGGTATTACGAGCAGTACTTC.

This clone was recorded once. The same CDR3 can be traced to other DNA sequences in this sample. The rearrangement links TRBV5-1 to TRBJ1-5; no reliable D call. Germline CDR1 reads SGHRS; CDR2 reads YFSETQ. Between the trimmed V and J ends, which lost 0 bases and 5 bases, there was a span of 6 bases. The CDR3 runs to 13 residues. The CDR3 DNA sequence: TGCGCCAGCAGCTTGGGGGCCGATCAGCCCCAGCATTTT. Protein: CASSLGADQPQHF.

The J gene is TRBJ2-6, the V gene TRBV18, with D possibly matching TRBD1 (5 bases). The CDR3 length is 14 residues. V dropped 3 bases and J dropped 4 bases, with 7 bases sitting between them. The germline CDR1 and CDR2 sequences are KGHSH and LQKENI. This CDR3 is CASSPRVGANVLTF. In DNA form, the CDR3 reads TGTGCCAGCTCACCCAGGGTCGGGGCCAACGTCCTGACTTTC.

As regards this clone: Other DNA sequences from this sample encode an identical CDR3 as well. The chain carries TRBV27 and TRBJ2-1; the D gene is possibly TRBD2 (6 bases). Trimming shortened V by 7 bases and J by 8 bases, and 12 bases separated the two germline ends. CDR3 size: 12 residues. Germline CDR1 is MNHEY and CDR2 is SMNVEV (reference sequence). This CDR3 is CASTGGIDEQFF. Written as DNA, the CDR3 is TGTGCCAGCACTGGCGGGATAGATGAGCAGTTCTTC.